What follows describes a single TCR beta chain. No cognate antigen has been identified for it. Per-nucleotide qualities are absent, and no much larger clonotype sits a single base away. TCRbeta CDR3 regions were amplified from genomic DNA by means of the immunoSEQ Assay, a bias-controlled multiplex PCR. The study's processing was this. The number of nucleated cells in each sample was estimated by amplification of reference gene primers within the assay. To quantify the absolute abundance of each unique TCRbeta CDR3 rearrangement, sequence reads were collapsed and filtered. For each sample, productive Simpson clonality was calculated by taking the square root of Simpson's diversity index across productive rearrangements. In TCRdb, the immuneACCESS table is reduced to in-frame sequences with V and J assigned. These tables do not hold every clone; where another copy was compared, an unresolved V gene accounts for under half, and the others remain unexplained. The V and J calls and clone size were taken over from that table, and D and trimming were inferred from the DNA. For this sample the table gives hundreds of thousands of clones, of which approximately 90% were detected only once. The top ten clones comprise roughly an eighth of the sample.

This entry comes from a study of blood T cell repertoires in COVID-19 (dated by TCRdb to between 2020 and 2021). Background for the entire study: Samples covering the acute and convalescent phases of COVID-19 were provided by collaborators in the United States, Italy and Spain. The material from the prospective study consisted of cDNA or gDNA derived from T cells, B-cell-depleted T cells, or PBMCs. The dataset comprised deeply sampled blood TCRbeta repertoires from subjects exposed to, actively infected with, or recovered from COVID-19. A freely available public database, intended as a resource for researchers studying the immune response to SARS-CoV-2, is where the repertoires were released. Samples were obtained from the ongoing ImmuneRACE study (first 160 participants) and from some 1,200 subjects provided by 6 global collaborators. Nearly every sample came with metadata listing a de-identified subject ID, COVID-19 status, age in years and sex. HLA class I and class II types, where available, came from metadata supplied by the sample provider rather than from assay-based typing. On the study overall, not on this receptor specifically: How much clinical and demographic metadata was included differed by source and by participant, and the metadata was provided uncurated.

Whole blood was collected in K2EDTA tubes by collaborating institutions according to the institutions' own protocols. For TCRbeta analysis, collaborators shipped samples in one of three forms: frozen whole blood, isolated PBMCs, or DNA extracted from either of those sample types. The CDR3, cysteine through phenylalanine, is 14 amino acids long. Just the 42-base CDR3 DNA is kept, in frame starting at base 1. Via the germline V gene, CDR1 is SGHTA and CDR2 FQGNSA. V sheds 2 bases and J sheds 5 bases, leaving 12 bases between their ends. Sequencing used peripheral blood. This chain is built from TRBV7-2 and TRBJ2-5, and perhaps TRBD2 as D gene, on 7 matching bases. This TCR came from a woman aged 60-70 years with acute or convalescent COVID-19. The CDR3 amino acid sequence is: CASSLRGARETQYF. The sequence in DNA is TGTGCCAGCAGCTTACGGGGGGCGCGGGAGACCCAGTACTTC.